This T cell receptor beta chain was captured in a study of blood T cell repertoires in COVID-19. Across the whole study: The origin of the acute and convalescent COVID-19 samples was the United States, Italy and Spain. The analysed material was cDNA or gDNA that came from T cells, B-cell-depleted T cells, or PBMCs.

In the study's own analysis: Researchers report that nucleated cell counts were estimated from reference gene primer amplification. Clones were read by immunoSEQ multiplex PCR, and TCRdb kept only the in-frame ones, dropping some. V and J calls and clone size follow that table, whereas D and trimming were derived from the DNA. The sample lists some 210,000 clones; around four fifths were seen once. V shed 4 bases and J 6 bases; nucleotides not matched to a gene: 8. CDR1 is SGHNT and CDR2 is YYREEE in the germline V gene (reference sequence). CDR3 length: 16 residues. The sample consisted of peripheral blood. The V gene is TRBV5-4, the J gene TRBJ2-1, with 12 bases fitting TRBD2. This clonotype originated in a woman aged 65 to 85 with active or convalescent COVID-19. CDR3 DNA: TGTGCCAGCAGCACCAGGACTAGCGGGACGGCCAATGAGCAGTTCTTC. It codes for CASSTRTSGTANEQFF. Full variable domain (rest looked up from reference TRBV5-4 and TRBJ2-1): ETGVTQSPTHLIKTRGQQVTLRCSSQSGHNTVSWYQQALGQGPQFIFQYYREEENGRGNFPPRFSGLQFPNYSSELNVNALELDDSALYLCASSTRTSGTANEQFFGPGTRLTVL.